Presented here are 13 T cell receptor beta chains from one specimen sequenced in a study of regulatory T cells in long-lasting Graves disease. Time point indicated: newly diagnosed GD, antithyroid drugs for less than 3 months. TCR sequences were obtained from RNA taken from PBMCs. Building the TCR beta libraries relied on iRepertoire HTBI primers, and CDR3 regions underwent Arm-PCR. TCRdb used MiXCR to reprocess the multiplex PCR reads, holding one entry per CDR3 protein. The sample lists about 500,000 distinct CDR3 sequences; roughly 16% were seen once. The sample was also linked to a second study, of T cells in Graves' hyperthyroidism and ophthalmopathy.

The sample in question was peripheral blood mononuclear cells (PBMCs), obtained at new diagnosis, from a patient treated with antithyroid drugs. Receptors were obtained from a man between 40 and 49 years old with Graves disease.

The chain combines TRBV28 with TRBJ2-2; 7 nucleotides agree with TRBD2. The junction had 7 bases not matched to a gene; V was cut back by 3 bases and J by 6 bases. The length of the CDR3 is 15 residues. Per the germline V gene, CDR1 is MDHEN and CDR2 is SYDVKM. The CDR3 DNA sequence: TGTGCCAGCAGTTTGGGAGGGAGAGGGGCCGGGGAGCTGTTTTTT. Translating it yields CASSLGGRGAGELFF.

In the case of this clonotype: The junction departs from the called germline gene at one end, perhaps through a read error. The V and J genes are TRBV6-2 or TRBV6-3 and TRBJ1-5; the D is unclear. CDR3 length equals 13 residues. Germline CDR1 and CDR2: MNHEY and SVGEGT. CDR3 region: CTSSYFVGQPQHF. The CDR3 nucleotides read TGTACCAGCAGTTACTTCGTGGGTCAGCCCCAGCATTTT.

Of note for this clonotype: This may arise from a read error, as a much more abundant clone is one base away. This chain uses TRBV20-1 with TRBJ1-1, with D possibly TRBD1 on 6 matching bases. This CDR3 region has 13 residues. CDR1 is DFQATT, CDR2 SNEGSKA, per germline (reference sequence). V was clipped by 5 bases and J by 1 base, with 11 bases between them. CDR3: CSAQLTGNTEAFF. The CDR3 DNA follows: TGCAGTGCTCAGTTGACAGGGAACACTGAAGCTTTCTTT.

The CDR3 sequence is CASSRRQTLNTEAFF. Here the CDR3 DNA reads TGTGCCAGCAGTAGAAGACAGACCTTGAACACTGAAGCTTTCTTT. The V and J genes are TRBV28 and TRBJ1-1, with D possibly TRBD1 on 5 matching bases. CDR1 MDHEN and CDR2 SYDVKM come from the germline V gene. Trimming cost V 5 bases and J 0 bases, with 13 bases left between them. CDR3 length: 15 amino acids.

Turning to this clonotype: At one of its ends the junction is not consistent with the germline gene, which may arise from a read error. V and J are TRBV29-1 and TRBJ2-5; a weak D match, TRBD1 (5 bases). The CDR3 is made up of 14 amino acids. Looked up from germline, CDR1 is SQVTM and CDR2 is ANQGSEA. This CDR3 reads CSVTSGAPQEAQYF. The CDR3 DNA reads TGCAGCGTTACATCTGGGGCACCTCAAGAGGCCCAGTACTTC.

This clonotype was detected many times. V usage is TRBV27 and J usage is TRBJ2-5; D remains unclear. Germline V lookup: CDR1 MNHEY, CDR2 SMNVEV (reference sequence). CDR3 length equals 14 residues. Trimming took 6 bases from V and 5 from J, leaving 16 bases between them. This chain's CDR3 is CASRRHPLGETQYF. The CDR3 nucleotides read TGTGCCAGCAGGCGCCACCCCTTGGGGGAGACCCAGTACTTC.

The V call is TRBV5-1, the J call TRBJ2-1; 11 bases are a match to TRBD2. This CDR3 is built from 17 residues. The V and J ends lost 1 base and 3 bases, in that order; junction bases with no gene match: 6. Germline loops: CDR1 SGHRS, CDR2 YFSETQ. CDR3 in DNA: TGCGCCAGCAGCTTGTCTAGCGGGAGGCCGAACTACAATGAGCAGTTCTTC. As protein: CASSLSSGRPNYNEQFF.

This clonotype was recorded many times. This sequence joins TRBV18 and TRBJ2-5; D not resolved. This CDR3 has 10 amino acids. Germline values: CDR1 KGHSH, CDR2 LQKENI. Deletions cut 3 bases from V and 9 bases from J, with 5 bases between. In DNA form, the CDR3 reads TGTGCCAGCTCACCGCTGTCCCAGTACTTC. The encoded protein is CASSPLSQYF.

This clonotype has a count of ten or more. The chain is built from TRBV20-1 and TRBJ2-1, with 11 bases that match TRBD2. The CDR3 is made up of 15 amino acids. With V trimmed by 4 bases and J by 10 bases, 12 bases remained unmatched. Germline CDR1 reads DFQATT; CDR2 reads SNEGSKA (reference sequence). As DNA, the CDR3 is TGCAGTGCTACTAATCCCACTAGCGGGAGTCGAGAGCAGTTCTTC. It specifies CSATNPTSGSREQFF.

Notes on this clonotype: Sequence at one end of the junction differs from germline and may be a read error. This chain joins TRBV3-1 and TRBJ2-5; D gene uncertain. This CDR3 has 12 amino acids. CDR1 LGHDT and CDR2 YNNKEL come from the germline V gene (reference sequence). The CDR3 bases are TGTGCCATCAGCCGTAATGTCGAGACCCAGTACTTC. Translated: CAISRNVETQYF.

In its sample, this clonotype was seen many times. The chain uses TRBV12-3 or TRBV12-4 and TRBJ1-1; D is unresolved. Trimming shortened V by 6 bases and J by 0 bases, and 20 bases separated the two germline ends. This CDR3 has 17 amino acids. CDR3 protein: CASSRGGITFMNTEAFF. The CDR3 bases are TGTGCCAGCAGCCGGGGTGGGATCACCTTTATGAACACTGAAGCTTTCTTT.

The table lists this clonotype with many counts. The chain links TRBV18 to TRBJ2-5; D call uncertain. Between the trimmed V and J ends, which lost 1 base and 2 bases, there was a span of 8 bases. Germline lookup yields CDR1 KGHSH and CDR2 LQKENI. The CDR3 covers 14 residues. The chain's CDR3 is CASSPRRSQETQYF. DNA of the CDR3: TGTGCCAGCTCACCACGGCGGAGTCAAGAGACCCAGTACTTC.

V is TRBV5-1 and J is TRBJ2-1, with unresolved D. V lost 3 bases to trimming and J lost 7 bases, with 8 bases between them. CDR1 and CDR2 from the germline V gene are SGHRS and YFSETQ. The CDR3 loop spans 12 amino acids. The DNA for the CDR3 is TGCGCCAGCAGCTATGGTATTAATGAGCAGTTCTTC. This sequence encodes CASSYGINEQFF.